This is a list of T cell receptor beta chains from one sample in a study of blood T cell repertoires in COVID-19. Here immunoSEQ multiplex PCR was the method, and the copy in TCRdb shows in-frame clones only, minus some. The sample gives some 180,000 clones, 80% to 90% of which show up once; roughly 20% is in the top ten. Sequences were obtained from peripheral blood. The source is a man aged 70-80 years with active or convalescent COVID-19. Both conserved end residues are part of each CDR3. The D gene is left open where the match is weak.

>TRBJ2-1|-|TRBV11-2
CASSLGAGSYNEQFF
TGTGCCAGCAGCTTAGGGGCAGGGTCCTACAATGAGCAGTTCTTC
>TRBJ2-5|TRBD1|TRBV28
CASSLWRTGGVVETQYF
TGTGCCAGCAGTTTATGGCGGACAGGGGGGGTGGTGGAGACCCAGTACTTC
>TRBJ2-5|-|TRBV20-1
CSARRQETQYF
TGCAGTGCAAGGAGGCAAGAGACCCAGTACTTC
>TRBJ1-4|-|TRBV28
CASRPGGEKLFF
TGTGCCAGCAGGCCCGGGGGTGAAAAACTGTTTTTT
>TRBJ1-5|-|TRBV6-2/TRBV6-3
CASSQQGYQPQHF
TGTGCCAGCAGCCAACAGGGCTATCAGCCCCAGCATTTT
>TRBJ1-2|-|TRBV4-1
CASSQPKEGTNYGYTF
TGCGCCAGCAGCCAACCCAAGGAGGGAACTAACTATGGCTACACCTTC
>TRBJ2-3|-|TRBV11-3
CASSDNTAGTDTQYF
TGTGCCAGCAGCGATAACACTGCGGGCACAGATACGCAGTATTTT
>TRBJ2-3|TRBD1|TRBV28
CASSPWDSSTDTQYF
TGTGCCAGCAGTCCGTGGGACAGTTCAACAGATACGCAGTATTTT
>TRBJ2-7|-|TRBV6-2/TRBV6-3
CASSQTGSYEQYF
TGTGCCAGCAGCCAAACAGGGTCCTACGAGCAGTACTTC
>TRBJ2-1|-|TRBV9
CASSVAPARGLYNEQFF
TGTGCCAGCAGCGTAGCCCCGGCGCGGGGACTCTACAATGAGCAGTTCTTC
>TRBJ2-7|TRBD1|TRBV11-3
CASSAGGSPYEQYF
TGTGCCAGCAGCGCAGGGGGCTCCCCCTACGAGCAGTACTTC
>TRBJ1-5|TRBD1|TRBV7-2
CASSDRAQPQHF
TGTGCCAGCAGCGACAGGGCCCAGCCCCAGCATTTT
>TRBJ1-1|-|TRBV19
CAGRDTGRGGTEAFF
TGTGCCGGCAGGGATACAGGCCGAGGGGGCACTGAAGCTTTCTTT
>TRBJ1-1|-|TRBV19
CASSTGRAGDTEAFF
TGTGCCAGTAGTACCGGGCGGGCCGGAGACACTGAAGCTTTCTTT
>TRBJ2-7|TRBD2|TRBV6-5
CASSSGTSGSYEQYF
TGTGCCAGCAGTTCCGGGACTAGCGGCTCCTACGAGCAGTACTTC
>TRBJ1-2|-|TRBV6-2/TRBV6-3
CASSYGRGWFNYGYTF
TGTGCCAGCAGTTACGGAAGGGGATGGTTCAACTATGGCTACACCTTC
>TRBJ2-1|-|TRBV7-8
CASREAAAYNEQFF
TGTGCCAGCAGAGAAGCGGCGGCGTACAATGAGCAGTTCTTC
>TRBJ1-2|-|TRBV5-4
CASSVSGRGFGGYTF
TGTGCCAGCAGCGTCTCCGGCAGGGGATTCGGTGGCTACACCTTC
>TRBJ1-3|TRBD1|TRBV5-1
CASSAGQLADTIYF
TGCGCCAGCAGTGCGGGACAGCTTGCGGACACCATATATTTT
>TRBJ1-1|-|TRBV19
CASSIRGNTEAFF
TGTGCCAGTAGTATTAGGGGGAACACTGAAGCTTTCTTT
>TRBJ1-1|TRBD1|TRBV2
CASSGTGMGAEAFF
TGTGCCAGCAGCGGGACAGGGATGGGCGCTGAAGCTTTCTTT
>TRBJ2-2|-|TRBV19
CASSFQLANTGELFF
TGTGCCAGTAGTTTCCAACTCGCGAACACCGGGGAGCTGTTTTTT
>TRBJ1-1|TRBD1|TRBV28
CASSSRRGQGRHTEAFF
TGTGCCAGCAGTTCGCGCCGGGGACAGGGGAGGCACACTGAAGCTTTCTTT
>TRBJ2-1|TRBD1|TRBV10-3
CAISVGDSMEQFF
TGTGCCATCAGTGTGGGGGACAGTATGGAGCAGTTCTTC
>TRBJ2-1|-|TRBV20-1
CSVQTRNEQFF
TGCAGTGTTCAGACTCGTAATGAGCAGTTCTTC
>TRBJ1-1|-|TRBV30
CAWSVHVARGWAFF
TGTGCCTGGAGTGTACATGTGGCTCGAGGGTGGGCTTTCTTT
>TRBJ1-3|-|TRBV7-2
CASSLEPRNSGNTIYF
TGTGCCAGCAGCTTAGAGCCCCGAAACTCTGGAAACACCATATATTTT